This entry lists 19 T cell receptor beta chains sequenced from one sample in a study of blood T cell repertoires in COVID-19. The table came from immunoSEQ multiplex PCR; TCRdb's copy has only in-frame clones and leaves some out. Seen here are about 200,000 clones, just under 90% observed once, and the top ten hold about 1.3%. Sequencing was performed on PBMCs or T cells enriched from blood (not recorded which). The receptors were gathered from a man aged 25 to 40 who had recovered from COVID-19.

The CDR3 DNA is TGTGCCAGTAGTATTATCCCACTTAATCAGCCCCAGCATTTT. It is translated as CASSIIPLNQPQHF. This chain connects TRBV19 to TRBJ1-5; the D is unclear. V shed 3 bases and J shed 4 bases, with 10 bases lying between them. CDR1 is LNHDA and CDR2 is SQIVND in the germline V gene (reference sequence). The CDR3 is made up of 14 amino acids.

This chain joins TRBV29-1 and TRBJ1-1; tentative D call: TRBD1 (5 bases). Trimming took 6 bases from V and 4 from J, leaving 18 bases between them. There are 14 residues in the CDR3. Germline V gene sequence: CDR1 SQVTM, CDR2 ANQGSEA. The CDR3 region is CSVNSGGAGTEAFF. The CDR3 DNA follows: TGCAGCGTCAATTCGGGCGGGGCAGGCACTGAAGCTTTCTTT. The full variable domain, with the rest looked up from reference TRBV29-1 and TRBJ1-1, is SAVISQKPSRDICQRGTSLTIQCQVDSQVTMMFWYRQQPGQSLTLIATANQGSEATYESGFVIDKFPISRPNLTFSTLTVSNMSPEDSSIYLCSVNSGGAGTEAFFGQGTRLTVV.

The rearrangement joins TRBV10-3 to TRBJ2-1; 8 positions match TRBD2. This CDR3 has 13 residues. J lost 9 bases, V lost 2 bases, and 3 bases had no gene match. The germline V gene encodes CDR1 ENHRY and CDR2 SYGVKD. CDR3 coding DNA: TGTGCCATCAGTGAGGGACTAGCTCTTGAGCAGTTCTTC. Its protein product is CAISEGLALEQFF.

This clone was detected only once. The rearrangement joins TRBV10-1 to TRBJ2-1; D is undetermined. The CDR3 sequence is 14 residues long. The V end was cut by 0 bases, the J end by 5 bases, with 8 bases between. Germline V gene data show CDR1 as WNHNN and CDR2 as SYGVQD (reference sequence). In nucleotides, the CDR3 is TGCGCCAGCAGTGAGTCGCTGGCGGACAATGAGCAGTTCTTC. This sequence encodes CASSESLADNEQFF.

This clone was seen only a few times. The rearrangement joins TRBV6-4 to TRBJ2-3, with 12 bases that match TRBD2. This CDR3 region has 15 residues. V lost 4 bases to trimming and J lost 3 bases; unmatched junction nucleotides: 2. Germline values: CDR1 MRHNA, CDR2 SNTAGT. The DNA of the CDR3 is TGTGCCAGCAGTGTCGGGACTAGCGGGACAGATACGCAGTATTTT. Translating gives CASSVGTSGTDTQYF.

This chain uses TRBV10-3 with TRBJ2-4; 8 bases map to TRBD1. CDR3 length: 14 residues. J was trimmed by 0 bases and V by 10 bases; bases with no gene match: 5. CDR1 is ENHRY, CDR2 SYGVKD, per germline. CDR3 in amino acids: CATRDRIAKNIQYF. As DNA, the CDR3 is TGTGCCACCCGGGACAGGATAGCCAAAAACATTCAGTACTTC.

CDR3 bases: TGTGCCAGCATTTTACAGGGATACACTGAAGCTTTCTTT. The encoded protein is CASILQGYTEAFF. The chain has TRBV6-5 and TRBJ1-1, with D possibly matching TRBD1 (6 bases). The CDR3 contains 13 residues. The V gene lost 7 bases and the J gene lost 3 bases, with 12 bases spanning the gap. In germline, CDR1 is MNHEY, CDR2 SVGAGI.

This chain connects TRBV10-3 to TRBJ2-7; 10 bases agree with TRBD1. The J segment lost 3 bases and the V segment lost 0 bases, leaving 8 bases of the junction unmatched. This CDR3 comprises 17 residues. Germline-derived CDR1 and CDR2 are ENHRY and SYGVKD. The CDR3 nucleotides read TGTGCCATCAGTGAGTCCTTAGTTGACAGGGGGCACTACGAGCAGTACTTC. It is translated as CAISESLVDRGHYEQYF.

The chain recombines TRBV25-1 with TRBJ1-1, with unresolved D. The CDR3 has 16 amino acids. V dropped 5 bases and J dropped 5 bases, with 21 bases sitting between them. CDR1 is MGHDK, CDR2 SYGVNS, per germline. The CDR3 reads CASSLRASGRLTEAFF. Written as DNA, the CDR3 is TGTGCCAGCAGTCTAAGAGCGAGCGGTAGGTTAACTGAAGCTTTCTTT. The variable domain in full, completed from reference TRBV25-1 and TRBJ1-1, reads EADIYQTPRYLVIGTGKKITLECSQTMGHDKMYWYQQDPGMELHLIHYSYGVNSTEKGDLSSESTVSRIRTEHFPLTLESARPSHTSQYLCASSLRASGRLTEAFFGQGTRLTVV.

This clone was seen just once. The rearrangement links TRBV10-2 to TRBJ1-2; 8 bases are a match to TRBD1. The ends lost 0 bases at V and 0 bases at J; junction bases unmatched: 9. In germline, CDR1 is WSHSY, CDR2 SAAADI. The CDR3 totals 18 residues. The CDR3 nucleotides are TGCGCCAGCAGTGAGTCGCCCGGGACAGGCAGTTCTAACTATGGCTACACCTTC. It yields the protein CASSESPGTGSSNYGYTF.

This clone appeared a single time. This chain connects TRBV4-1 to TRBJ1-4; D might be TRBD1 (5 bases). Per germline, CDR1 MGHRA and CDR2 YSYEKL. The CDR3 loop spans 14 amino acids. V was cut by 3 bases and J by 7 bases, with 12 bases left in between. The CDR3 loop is CASSHGGEGEKLFF. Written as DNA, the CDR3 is TGCGCCAGCAGCCATGGAGGGGAAGGTGAAAAACTGTTTTTT.

The CDR3 DNA follows: TGCGCCAGCGTGACCCGTACTAGGAAGGGCACAGATACGCAGTATTTT. Amino acid sequence: CASVTRTRKGTDTQYF. The V gene is TRBV10-1, the J gene TRBJ2-3; possible D gene TRBD2, 5 bases. V was trimmed by 8 bases and J by 1 base, leaving 19 bases between them. Germline assignment: CDR1 WNHNN and CDR2 SYGVQD (reference sequence). This CDR3 has 16 residues.

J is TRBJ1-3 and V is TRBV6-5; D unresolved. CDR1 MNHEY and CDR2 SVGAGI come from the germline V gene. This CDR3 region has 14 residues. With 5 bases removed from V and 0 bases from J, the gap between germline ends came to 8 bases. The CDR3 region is CASSTLASGNTIYF. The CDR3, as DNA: TGTGCCAGCAGTACCTTGGCCTCTGGAAACACCATATATTTT.

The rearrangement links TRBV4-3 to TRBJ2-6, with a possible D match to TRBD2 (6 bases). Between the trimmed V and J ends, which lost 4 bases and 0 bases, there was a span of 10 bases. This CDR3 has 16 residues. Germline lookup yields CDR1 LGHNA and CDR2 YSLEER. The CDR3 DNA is TGCGCCAGCAGCCGGGAGGAGGGCTCTGGGGCCAACGTCCTGACTTTC. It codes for CASSREEGSGANVLTF.

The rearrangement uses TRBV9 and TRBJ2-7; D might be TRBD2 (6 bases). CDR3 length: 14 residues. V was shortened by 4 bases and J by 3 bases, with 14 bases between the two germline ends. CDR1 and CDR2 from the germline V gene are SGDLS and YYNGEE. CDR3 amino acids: CASSQGTQGYEQYF. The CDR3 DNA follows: TGTGCCAGCAGCCAAGGGACTCAGGGCTACGAGCAGTACTTC. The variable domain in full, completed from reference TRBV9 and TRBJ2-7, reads DSGVTQTPKHLITATGQRVTLRCSPRSGDLSVYWYQQSLDQGLQFLIQYYNGEERAKGNILERFSAQQFPDLHSELNLSSLELGDSALYFCASSQGTQGYEQYFGPGTRLTVT.

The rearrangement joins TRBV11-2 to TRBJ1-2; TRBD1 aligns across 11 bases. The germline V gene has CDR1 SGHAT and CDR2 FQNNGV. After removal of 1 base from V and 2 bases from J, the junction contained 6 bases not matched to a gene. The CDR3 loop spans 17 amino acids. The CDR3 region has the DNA TGTGCCAGCAGCTTAGGATGGGACAGGGGGGAAAACTATGGCTACACCTTC. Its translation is CASSLGWDRGENYGYTF.

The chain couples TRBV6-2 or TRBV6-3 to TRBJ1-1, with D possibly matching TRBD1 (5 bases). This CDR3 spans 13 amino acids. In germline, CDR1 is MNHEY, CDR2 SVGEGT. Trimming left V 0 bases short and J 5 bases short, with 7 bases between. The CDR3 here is CASSYSGGTEAFF. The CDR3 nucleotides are TGTGCCAGCAGTTACTCCGGGGGGACTGAAGCTTTCTTT.

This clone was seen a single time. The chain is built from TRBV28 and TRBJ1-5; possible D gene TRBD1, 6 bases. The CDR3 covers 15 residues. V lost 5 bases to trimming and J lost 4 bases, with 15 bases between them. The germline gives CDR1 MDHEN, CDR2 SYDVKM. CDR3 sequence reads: CASSPPGHLNQPQHF. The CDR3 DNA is TGTGCCAGCAGTCCACCGGGACATCTTAATCAGCCCCAGCATTTT.

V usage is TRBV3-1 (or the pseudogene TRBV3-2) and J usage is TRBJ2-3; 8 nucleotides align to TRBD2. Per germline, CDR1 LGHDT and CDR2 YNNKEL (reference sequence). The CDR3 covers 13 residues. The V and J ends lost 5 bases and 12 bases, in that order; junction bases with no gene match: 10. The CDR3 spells CASSSKRTSPQYF. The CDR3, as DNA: TGTGCCAGCAGCTCAAAAAGGACTAGCCCTCAGTATTTT.